The 12 T cell receptor beta chains below come from one sample, sequenced in a study of blood T cell repertoires in COVID-19. Assay: immunoSEQ multiplex PCR; the TCRdb copy retains only in-frame clones and omits some. Among tens of thousands of clones listed, roughly 85% were seen once. Sequencing was performed on peripheral blood. The source is a human donor in a cohort sampled during active COVID-19.

The V and J genes are TRBV19 and TRBJ1-2, with a possible D match to TRBD1 (6 bases). Trimming left V 3 bases short and J 5 bases short, with 16 bases between. The CDR3 length is 15 residues. Germline V CDR1 and CDR2: LNHDA, SQIVND (reference sequence). The CDR3 region is CASSIGAGDRYGYTF. Written as DNA, the CDR3 is TGTGCCAGTAGTATTGGGGCAGGGGATCGTTATGGCTACACCTTC.

This chain links TRBV2 with TRBJ1-1; 9 bases match TRBD1. The length of the CDR3 is 17 residues. J lost 5 bases, V lost 10 bases, and 20 bases had no gene match. Germline V gene lookup returns CDR1 SNHLY and CDR2 FYNNEI. The CDR3 DNA is TGTGCCATACTGAGGGGACAGGGTTATTTCGGGGGTACTGAAGCTTTCTTT. It yields the protein CAILRGQGYFGGTEAFF.

This chain links TRBV7-8 with TRBJ2-7, with 8 bases identical to TRBD2. Losses at the gene ends were 2 bases for V and 6 bases for J; bases not matched to a gene: 12. CDR1 and CDR2 from the germline V gene are SGHVS and FQNEAQ. The CDR3 is 16 residues long. The CDR3 spells CASSLWGGLAGSEQYF. The CDR3 DNA reads as TGTGCCAGCAGCTTATGGGGAGGGCTAGCGGGCTCCGAGCAGTACTTC.

V and J are TRBV9 and TRBJ1-1, with D perhaps matching TRBD1 (6 bases). Germline V gives CDR1 SGDLS, CDR2 YYNGEE. V lost 0 bases, J lost 4 bases, and 10 bases lay in between. The CDR3 extends over 14 amino acids. CDR3 sequence: CASSVARGSTEAFF. Written as DNA, the CDR3 is TGTGCCAGCAGCGTAGCTAGGGGGAGCACTGAAGCTTTCTTT.

The V and J genes are TRBV18 and TRBJ2-3; D unclear. From germline, CDR1 is KGHSH and CDR2 LQKENI. The CDR3 runs 12 residues. V was clipped by 4 bases and J by 6 bases, with 8 bases between them. CDR3 in amino acids: CASSLLRDTQYF. CDR3 sequence (DNA): TGTGCCAGCTCACTGTTACGGGATACGCAGTATTTT. Filled out from reference TRBV18 and TRBJ2-3, the complete variable domain reads NAGVMQNPRHLVRRRGQEARLRCSPMKGHSHVYWYRQLPEEGLKFMVYLQKENIIDESGMPKERFSAEFPKEGPSILRIQQVVRGDSAAYFCASSLLRDTQYFGPGTRLTVL.

In DNA form, the CDR3 reads TGTGCCAGCAGCCGGACTAGCGGGAGGGGCGAGCAGTACTTC. Translation gives CASSRTSGRGEQYF. The chain couples TRBV5-4 to TRBJ2-7; 15 bases fit TRBD2. After removal of 4 bases from V and 6 bases from J, the junction contained 2 bases not matched to a gene. Looked up from germline, CDR1 is SGHNT and CDR2 is YYREEE (reference sequence). The CDR3 runs 14 residues.

CDR3 in DNA: TGTGCCAGCAGCCTGACACCGAACACTGAAGCTTTCTTT. This gives the protein CASSLTPNTEAFF. V and J are TRBV14 and TRBJ1-1, with D unresolved. This CDR3 comprises 13 residues. Germline lookup yields CDR1 SGHDN and CDR2 FVKESK. V gave up 4 bases and J gave up 1 base, with 7 bases separating them.

This clone appeared a single time. CDR3 residues: CASTPSWSPYNEKLFF. The CDR3 DNA is TGTGCCAGCACCCCTAGCTGGAGTCCTTATAATGAAAAACTGTTTTTT. V gene TRBV7-3 combines with J gene TRBJ1-4, with D hard to call. In germline, CDR1 is SGHTA, CDR2 FQGTGA. Trimming pared 7 bases from V and 4 bases from J, leaving 19 bases between. CDR3 length: 16 residues.

The chain couples TRBV14 to TRBJ2-5; unclear D gene. Germline V gene data show CDR1 as SGHDN and CDR2 as FVKESK. V lost 4 bases and J 2 bases, leaving 11 bases between the germline ends. This CDR3 spans 14 amino acids. Here the CDR3 reads CASSLQNQQETQYF. In nucleotides, the CDR3 is TGTGCCAGCAGCCTACAGAACCAACAAGAGACCCAGTACTTC.

V gene TRBV28 combines with J gene TRBJ2-7; D gene unclear. Deletions cut 5 bases from V and 0 bases from J, with 11 bases between. The CDR3 is 14 residues long. Germline V gene sequence: CDR1 MDHEN, CDR2 SYDVKM. The CDR3 loop is CASSAAGSSYEQYF. DNA of the CDR3: TGTGCCAGCAGTGCCGCCGGGTCCTCCTACGAGCAGTACTTC.

This clone is a singleton in its sample. This chain uses TRBV18 with TRBJ2-5; D gene uncertain. Trimming took 3 bases from V and 1 from J, leaving 12 bases between them. This CDR3 has 15 residues. Per the germline V gene, CDR1 is KGHSH and CDR2 is LQKENI. For the CDR3, the DNA is TGTGCCAGCTCACCGAAGGTGGGCCTCCAAGAGACCCAGTACTTC. This gives the protein CASSPKVGLQETQYF. Full variable domain (remainder filled in from reference TRBV18 and TRBJ2-5): NAGVMQNPRHLVRRRGQEARLRCSPMKGHSHVYWYRQLPEEGLKFMVYLQKENIIDESGMPKERFSAEFPKEGPSILRIQQVVRGDSAAYFCASSPKVGLQETQYFGPGTRLLVL.

This clone has just one count. The J gene is TRBJ1-5, the V gene TRBV19, with no clear D. The V gene's germline CDR1 is LNHDA and CDR2 SQIVND (reference sequence). The CDR3 covers 15 residues. V lost 5 bases and J 0 bases, leaving 11 bases between the germline ends. The DNA of the CDR3 is TGTGCCAGTAGTGACACCGGGAATAGCAATCAGCCCCAGCATTTT. Translating it yields CASSDTGNSNQPQHF.